A selection of T cell receptor beta chains follows, all from one sample in a study of blood T cell repertoires in COVID-19. Using immunoSEQ multiplex PCR, the repertoire was profiled, and TCRdb retains in-frame clones only, with some absent. Among 75,000 to 100,000 clones listed, around 86% were seen once. The sequenced material came from peripheral blood. These receptors all stem from a woman aged 80 or older with acute or convalescent COVID-19. The CDR3 runs from the conserved cysteine through the conserved F or W. The D gene is left open where the match is weak. Clone size is shown for a subset of rows, as once, few, many or a class of expanded clone.

TRBD1	TRBJ2-1	once	TRBV5-1	14	CASSIGQDMDKQFF	TGCGCCAGCAGCATAGGACAGGACATGGATAAGCAGTTCTTC
-	TRBJ2-2	-	TRBV7-6	18	CASSLFGSGRGPTGELFF	TGTGCCAGCAGCTTATTTGGCTCCGGCAGGGGCCCCACCGGGGAGCTGTTTTTT
-	TRBJ1-4	once	TRBV18	15	CASSPGTSTNEKLFF	TGTGCCAGCTCACCAGGGACATCGACTAATGAAAAACTGTTTTTT
-	TRBJ1-6	-	TRBV14	17	CASSQGALGQGTSPLHF	TGTGCCAGCAGCCAAGGGGCCCTGGGGCAGGGGACTTCACCCCTCCACTTT
TRBD1	TRBJ1-5	-	TRBV19	15	CASRKQGVGNQPQHF	TGTGCCAGTAGAAAACAGGGGGTAGGCAATCAGCCCCAGCATTTT
-	TRBJ1-2	-	TRBV19	13	CASSTREGYGYTF	TGTGCCAGTAGTACGCGGGAAGGCTATGGCTACACCTTC
TRBD2	TRBJ2-7	-	TRBV5-1	13	CASSAGGPYEQYF	TGCGCCAGCAGTGCGGGGGGACCCTACGAGCAGTACTTC
-	TRBJ1-1	-	TRBV5-4	14	CASSSRNRNTEAFF	TGTGCCAGCAGCTCCAGAAACAGAAACACTGAAGCTTTCTTT
TRBD1	TRBJ2-1	once	TRBV7-2	15	CASSLVGTGWNEQFF	TGTGCCAGCAGCTTAGTAGGGACAGGGTGGAATGAGCAGTTCTTC
-	TRBJ2-1	-	TRBV25-1	14	CASSEYWGSNEQFF	TGTGCCAGCAGTGAATATTGGGGCAGCAATGAGCAGTTCTTC
-	TRBJ2-4	-	TRBV30	14	CAWNSGDGSNIQYF	TGTGCCTGGAATTCGGGGGATGGCTCAAACATTCAGTACTTC
-	TRBJ2-6	-	TRBV10-3	18	CAISARTDEGSGANVLTF	TGTGCCATCAGTGCTCGGACAGACGAGGGATCTGGGGCCAACGTCCTGACTTTC
TRBD2	TRBJ2-7	-	TRBV27	17	CASSLYPTSGDSYEQYF	TGTGCCAGCAGTCTTTACCCAACTAGCGGGGACTCCTACGAGCAGTACTTC
TRBD2	TRBJ2-1	-	TRBV5-1	15	CASSFFAGGPGEQFF	TGCGCCAGCAGCTTCTTTGCGGGGGGGCCGGGTGAGCAGTTCTTC
-	TRBJ1-2	-	TRBV18	13	CASSPDNNYGYTF	TGTGCCAGCTCACCGGACAATAACTATGGCTACACCTTC
-	TRBJ1-6	-	TRBV30	16	CAWSVRGATYNSPLHF	TGTGCCTGGAGTGTACGGGGGGCAACCTATAATTCACCCCTCCACTTT
-	TRBJ1-1	-	TRBV10-3	15	CAISESIGLNTEAFF	TGTGCCATCAGTGAGTCGATTGGCCTGAACACTGAAGCTTTCTTT
-	TRBJ1-3	-	TRBV6-5	16	CASSYGGPSSGNTIYF	TGTGCCAGCAGTTACGGAGGGCCAAGCTCTGGAAACACCATATATTTT
TRBD2	TRBJ2-3	-	TRBV7-3	16	CASSLHGLTSVDTQYF	TGTGCCAGCAGCTTACACGGCTTGACTAGCGTCGATACGCAGTATTTT
TRBD1	TRBJ2-2	once	TRBV29-1	14	CSALTGANTGELFF	TGCAGCGCTTTAACAGGGGCGAACACCGGGGAGCTGTTTTTT
-	TRBJ1-6	-	TRBV4-2	20	CASSQDRRTRSTAFGSPLHF	TGTGCCAGCAGCCAAGATAGAAGGACACGGTCCACGGCCTTCGGTTCACCCCTCCACTTT
-	TRBJ2-2	few	TRBV20-1	16	CSASGPSRANTGELFF	TGCAGTGCTAGTGGGCCTTCACGTGCGAACACCGGGGAGCTGTTTTTT
-	TRBJ2-3	-	TRBV12-3/TRBV12-4	13	CASSRGSTATQYF	TGTGCCAGCAGCCGGGGGAGTACGGCTACGCAGTATTTT